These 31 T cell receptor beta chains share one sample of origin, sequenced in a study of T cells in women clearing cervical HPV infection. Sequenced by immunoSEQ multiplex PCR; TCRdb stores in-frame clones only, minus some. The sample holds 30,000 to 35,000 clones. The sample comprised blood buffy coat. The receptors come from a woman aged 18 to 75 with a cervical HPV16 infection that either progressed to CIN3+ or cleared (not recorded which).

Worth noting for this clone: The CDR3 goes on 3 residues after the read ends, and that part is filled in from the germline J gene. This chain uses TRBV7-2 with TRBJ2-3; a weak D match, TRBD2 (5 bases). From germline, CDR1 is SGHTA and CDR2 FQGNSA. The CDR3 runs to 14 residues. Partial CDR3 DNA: TGTGCCAGCAGCTTAGAAGCGACTAAAGAGACG. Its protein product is CASSLEATKET. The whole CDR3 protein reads CASSLEATKETQYF.

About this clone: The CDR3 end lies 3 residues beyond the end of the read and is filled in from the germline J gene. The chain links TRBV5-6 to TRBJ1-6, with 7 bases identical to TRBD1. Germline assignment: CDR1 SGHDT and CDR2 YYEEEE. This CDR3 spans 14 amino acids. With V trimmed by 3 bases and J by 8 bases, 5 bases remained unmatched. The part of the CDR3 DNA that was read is TGTGCCAGCAGCTCACAGGGGTCCGATTCACCC. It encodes CASSSQGSDSP. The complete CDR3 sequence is CASSSQGSDSPLHF.

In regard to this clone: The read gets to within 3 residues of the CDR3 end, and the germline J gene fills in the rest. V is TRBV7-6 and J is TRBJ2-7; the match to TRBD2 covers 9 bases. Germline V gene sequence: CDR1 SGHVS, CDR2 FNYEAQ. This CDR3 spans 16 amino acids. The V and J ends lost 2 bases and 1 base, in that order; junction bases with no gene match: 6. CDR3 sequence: CASSLRAGGISYEQYF. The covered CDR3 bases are TGTGCCAGCAGCTTAAGGGCGGGGGGGATTTCCTACGAG.

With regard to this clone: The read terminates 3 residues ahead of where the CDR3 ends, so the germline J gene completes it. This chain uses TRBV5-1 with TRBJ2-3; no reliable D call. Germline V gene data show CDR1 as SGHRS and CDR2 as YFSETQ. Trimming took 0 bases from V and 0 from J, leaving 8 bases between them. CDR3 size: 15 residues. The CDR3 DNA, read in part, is TGCGCCAGCAGCTTGGCATTCCCCAGCACAGATACG. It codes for CASSLAFPSTDT. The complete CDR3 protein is CASSLAFPSTDTQYF.

CDR3 sequence reads: CASSIEVPTNEKLFF. CDR3 DNA (partial): TGTGCCAGTAGTATAGAGGTCCCAACTAATGAAAAG. This rearrangement joins TRBV19 to TRBJ2-2; D remains unclear. The read falls 3 residues short of the CDR3 end, and the missing part is taken from the germline J gene. The CDR3 covers 15 residues. Per germline, CDR1 LNHDA and CDR2 SQIVND (reference sequence).

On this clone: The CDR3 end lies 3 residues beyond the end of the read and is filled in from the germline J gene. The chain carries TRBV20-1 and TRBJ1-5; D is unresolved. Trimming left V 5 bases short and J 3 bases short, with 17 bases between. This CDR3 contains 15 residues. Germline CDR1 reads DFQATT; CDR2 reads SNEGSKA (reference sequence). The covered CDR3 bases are TGCAGTGCTCATACCCCAGGAGCCCCCAATCAGCCC. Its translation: CSAHTPGAPNQP. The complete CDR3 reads CSAHTPGAPNQPQHF.

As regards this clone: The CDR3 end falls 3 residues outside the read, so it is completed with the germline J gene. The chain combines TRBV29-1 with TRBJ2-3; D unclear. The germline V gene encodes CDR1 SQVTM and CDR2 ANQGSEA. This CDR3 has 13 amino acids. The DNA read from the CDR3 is TGCAGCGTTGAACCCAGGCTCCTTGAGACG. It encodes CSVEPRLLET. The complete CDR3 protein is CSVEPRLLETQYF.

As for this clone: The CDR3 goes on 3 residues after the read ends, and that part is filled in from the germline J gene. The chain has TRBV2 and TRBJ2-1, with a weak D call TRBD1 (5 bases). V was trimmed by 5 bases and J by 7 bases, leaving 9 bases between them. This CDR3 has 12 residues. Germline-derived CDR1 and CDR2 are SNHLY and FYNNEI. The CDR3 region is CASSKQENEQFF. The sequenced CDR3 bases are TGTGCCAGCAGTAAACAGGAGAATGAG.

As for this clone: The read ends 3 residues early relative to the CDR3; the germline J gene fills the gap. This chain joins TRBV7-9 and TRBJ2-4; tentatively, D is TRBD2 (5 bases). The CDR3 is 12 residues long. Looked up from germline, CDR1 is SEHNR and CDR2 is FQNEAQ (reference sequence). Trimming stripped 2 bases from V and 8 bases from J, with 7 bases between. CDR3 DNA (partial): TGTGCCAGCAGCTTACGGGGTGACATT. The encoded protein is CASSLRGDI. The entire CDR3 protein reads CASSLRGDIQYF.

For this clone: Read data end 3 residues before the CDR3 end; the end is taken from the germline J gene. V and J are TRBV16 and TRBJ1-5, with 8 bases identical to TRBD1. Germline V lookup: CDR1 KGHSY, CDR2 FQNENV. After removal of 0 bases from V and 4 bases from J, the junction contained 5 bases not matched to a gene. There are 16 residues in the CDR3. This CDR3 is CASSQSPGQGNQPQHF. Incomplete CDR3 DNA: TGTGCCAGCAGCCAATCTCCAGGACAGGGAAATCAGCCC.

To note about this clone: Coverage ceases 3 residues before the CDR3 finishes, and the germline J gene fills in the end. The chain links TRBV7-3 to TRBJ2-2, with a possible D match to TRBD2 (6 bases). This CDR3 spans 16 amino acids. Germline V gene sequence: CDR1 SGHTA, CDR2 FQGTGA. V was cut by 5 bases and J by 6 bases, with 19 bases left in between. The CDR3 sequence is CASSPLPGLLAGELFF. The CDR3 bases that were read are TGTGCCAGCAGCCCCCTCCCGGGACTCCTAGCCGGGGAG.

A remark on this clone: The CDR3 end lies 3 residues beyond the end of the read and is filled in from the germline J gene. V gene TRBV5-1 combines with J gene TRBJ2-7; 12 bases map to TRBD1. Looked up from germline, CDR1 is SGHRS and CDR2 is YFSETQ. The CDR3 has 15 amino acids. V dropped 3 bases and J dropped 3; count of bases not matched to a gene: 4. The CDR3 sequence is CASSSGTGGFYEQYF. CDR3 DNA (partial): TGCGCCAGCAGCTCGGGGACAGGGGGCTTCTACGAG.

Incomplete CDR3 DNA: TGTGCCAGCAGCTTAGCGGGCAGGGGGATCACTGAA. Its translation: CASSLAGRGITE. The whole CDR3 region reads CASSLAGRGITEAFF. V gene TRBV11-3 combines with J gene TRBJ1-1; TRBD1 agrees at 7 bases. The read finishes 3 residues shy of the CDR3 end, and the germline J gene is used to complete it. V trimming: 1 base; J trimming: 4 bases; junction bases outside the gene matches: 6. CDR1 and CDR2 from the germline V gene are SGHNT and YENEEA. The CDR3 totals 15 residues.

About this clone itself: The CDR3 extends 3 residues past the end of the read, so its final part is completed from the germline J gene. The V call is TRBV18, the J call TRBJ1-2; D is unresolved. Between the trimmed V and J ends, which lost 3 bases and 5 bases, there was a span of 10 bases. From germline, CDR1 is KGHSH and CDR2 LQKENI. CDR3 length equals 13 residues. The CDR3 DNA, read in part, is TGTGCCAGCTCACCGGCGGCAGAGTATGGC. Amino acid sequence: CASSPAAEYG. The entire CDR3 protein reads CASSPAAEYGYTF.

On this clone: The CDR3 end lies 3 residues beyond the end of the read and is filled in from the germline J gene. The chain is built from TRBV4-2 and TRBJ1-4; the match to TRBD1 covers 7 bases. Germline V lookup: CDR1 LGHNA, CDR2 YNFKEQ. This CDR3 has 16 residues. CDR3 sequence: CASSQDAGQFNGRLFF. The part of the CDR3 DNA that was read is TGTGCCAGCAGCCAAGACGCGGGACAGTTTAATGGGAGA.

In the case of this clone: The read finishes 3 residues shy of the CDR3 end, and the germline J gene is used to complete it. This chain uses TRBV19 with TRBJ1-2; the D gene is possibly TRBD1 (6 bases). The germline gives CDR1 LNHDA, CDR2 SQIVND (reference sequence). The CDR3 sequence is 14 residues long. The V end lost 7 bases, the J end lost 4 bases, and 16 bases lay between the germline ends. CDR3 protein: CASTDRPSFYGYTF. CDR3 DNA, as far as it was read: TGTGCCAGTACCGACAGGCCTTCTTTCTATGGC.

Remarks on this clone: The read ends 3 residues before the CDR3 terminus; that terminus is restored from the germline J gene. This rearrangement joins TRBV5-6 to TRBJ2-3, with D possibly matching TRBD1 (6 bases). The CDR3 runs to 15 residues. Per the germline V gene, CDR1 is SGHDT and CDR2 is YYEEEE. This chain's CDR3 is CASSSTGKVHQPQYF. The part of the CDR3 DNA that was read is TGTGCCAGCAGCTCCACAGGGAAGGTACATCAGCCG. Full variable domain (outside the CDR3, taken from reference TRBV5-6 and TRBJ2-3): DAGVTQSPTHLIKTRGQQVTLRCSPKSGHDTVSWYQQALGQGPQFIFQYYEEEERQRGNFPDRFSGHQFPNYSSELNVNALLLGDSALYLCASSSTGKVHQPQYFGPGTRLTVL.

The covered CDR3 bases are TGTGCCAGCAGCGGACAAAGACTAGCGGGAGTAGAGACC. This codes for CASSGQRLAGVET. The whole CDR3 sequence reads CASSGQRLAGVETQYF. The chain has TRBV13 and TRBJ2-5; the match to TRBD2 covers 12 bases. Read sequence stops 3 residues before the CDR3 end, and the germline J gene provides the missing end. The germline CDR1 and CDR2 sequences are PRHDT and FYEKMQ (reference sequence). V lost 5 bases, J lost 4 bases, and 8 bases stayed unmatched. This CDR3 comprises 16 residues. Full variable domain (rest looked up from reference TRBV13 and TRBJ2-5): AAGVIQSPRHLIKEKRETATLKCYPIPRHDTVYWYQQGPGQDPQFLISFYEKMQSDKGSIPDRFSAQQFSDYHSELNMSSLELGDSALYFCASSGQRLAGVETQYFGPGTRLLVL.

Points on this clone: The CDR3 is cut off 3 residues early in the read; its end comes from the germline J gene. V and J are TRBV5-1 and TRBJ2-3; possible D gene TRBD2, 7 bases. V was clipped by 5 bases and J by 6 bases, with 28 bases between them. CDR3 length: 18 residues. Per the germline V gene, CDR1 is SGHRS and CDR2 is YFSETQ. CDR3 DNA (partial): TGCGCCAGCAGTCCGGTCGTCGGGGACATTTCCGGGGGGGATACG. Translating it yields CASSPVVGDISGGDT. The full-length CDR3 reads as CASSPVVGDISGGDTQYF.

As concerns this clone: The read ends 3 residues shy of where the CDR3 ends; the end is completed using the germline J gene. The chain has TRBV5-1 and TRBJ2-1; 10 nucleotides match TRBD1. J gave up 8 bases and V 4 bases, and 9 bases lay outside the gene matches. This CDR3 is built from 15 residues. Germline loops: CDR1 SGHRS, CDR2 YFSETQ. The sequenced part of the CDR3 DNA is TGCGCCAGCAGCGCCGGGACAGGGGTTTCATATGAG. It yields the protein CASSAGTGVSYE. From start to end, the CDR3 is CASSAGTGVSYEQFF.

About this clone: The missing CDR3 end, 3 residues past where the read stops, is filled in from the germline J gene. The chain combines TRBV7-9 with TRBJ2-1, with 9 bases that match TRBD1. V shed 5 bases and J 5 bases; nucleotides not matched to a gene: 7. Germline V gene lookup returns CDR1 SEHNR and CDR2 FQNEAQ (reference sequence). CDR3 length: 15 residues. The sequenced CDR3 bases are TGTGCCAGCAGCAACGGACAGGGGCTGCACAATGAG. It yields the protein CASSNGQGLHNE. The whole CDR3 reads CASSNGQGLHNEQFF.

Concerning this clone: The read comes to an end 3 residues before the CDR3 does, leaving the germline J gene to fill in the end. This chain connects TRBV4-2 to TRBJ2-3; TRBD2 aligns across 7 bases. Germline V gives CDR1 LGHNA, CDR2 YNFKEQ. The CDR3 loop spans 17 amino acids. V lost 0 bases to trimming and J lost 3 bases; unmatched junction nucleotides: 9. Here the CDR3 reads CASSQDKSWGGTDTQYF. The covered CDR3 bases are TGTGCCAGCAGCCAAGATAAGTCTTGGGGGGGAACAGATACG.

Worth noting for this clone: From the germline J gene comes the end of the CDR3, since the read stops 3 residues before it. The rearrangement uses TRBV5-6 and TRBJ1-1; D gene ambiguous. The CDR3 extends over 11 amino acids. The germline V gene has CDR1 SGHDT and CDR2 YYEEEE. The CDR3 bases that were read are TGTGCCAGCAGCTTCGCGTCGGAA. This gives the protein CASSFASE. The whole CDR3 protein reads CASSFASEAFF.

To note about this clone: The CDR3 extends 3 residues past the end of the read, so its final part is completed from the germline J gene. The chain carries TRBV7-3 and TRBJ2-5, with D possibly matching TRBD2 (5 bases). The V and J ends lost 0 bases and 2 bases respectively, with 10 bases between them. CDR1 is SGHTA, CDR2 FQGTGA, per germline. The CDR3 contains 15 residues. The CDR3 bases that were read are TGTGCCAGCAGCTTAACCCCTGAGCGGCAAGAGACC. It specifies CASSLTPERQET. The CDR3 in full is CASSLTPERQETQYF. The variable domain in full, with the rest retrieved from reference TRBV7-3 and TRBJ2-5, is GAGVSQTPSNKVTEKGKYVELRCDPISGHTALYWYRQSLGQGPEFLIYFQGTGAADDSGLPNDRFFAVRPEGSVSTLKIQRTERGDSAVYLCASSLTPERQETQYFGPGTRLLVL.

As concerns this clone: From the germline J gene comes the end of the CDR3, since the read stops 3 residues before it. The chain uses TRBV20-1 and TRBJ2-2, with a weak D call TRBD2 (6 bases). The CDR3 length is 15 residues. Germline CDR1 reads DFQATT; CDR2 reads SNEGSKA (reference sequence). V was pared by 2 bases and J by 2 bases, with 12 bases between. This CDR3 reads CSARPSGPNTGELFF. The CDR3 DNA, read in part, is TGCAGTGCTAGACCCAGCGGGCCAAACACCGGGGAG.

The CDR3: CASSPGQGDGYTF. The part of the CDR3 DNA that was read is TGTGCCAGCTCACCAGGGCAGGGTGATGGC. The V and J genes are TRBV18 and TRBJ1-2; a weak D match, TRBD1 (5 bases). The CDR3 end falls 3 residues outside the read, so it is completed with the germline J gene. Germline V gives CDR1 KGHSH, CDR2 LQKENI. V was cut by 2 bases and J by 6 bases, with 10 bases left in between. This CDR3 is 13 amino acids long.

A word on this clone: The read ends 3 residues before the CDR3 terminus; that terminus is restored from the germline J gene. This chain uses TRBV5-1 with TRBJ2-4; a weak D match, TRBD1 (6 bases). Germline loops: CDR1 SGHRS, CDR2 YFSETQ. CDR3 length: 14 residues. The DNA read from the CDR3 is TGCGCCAGCAGCTTGGGTCAGGGGAACTATGGT. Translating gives CASSLGQGNYG. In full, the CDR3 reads CASSLGQGNYGQYF. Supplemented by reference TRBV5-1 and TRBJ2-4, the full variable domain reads KAGVTQTPRYLIKTRGQQVTLSCSPISGHRSVSWYQQTPGQGLQFLFEYFSETQRNKGNFPGRFSGRQFSNSRSEMNVSTLELGDSALYLCASSLGQGNYGQYFGAGTRLSVL.

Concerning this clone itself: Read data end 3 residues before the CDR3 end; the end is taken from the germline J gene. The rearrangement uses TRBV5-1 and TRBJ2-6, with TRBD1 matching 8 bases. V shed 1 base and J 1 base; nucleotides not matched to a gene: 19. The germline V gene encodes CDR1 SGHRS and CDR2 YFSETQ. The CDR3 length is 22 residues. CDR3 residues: CASSLFYGPVGQGTSGANVLTF. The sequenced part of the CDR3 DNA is TGCGCCAGCAGCTTGTTTTATGGCCCGGTAGGACAGGGTACATCTGGGGCCAACGTC.

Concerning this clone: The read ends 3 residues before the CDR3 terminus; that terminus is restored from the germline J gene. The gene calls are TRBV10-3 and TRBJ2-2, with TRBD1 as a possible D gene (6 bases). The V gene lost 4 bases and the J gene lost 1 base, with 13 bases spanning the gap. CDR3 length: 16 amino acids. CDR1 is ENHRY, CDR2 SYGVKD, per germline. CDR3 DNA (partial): TGTGCCATCAGTGCCAGGGGAGAGGGGAACACCGGGGAG. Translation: CAISARGEGNTGE. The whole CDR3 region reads CAISARGEGNTGELFF.

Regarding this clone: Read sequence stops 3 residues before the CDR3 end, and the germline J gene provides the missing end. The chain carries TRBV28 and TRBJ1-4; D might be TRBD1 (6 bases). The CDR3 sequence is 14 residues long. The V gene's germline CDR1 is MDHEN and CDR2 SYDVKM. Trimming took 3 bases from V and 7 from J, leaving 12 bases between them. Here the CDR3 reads CASSFTGSVEKLFF. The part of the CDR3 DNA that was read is TGTGCCAGCAGTTTTACAGGGTCTGTTGAAAAA.

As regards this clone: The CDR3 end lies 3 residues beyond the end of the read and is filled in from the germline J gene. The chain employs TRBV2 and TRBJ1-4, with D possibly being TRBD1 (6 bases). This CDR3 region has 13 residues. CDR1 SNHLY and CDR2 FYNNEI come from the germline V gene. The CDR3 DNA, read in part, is TGTGCCAGCTCGGGACAATATAATTCACCA. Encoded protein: CASSGQYNSP. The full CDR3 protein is CASSGQYNSPLFF.